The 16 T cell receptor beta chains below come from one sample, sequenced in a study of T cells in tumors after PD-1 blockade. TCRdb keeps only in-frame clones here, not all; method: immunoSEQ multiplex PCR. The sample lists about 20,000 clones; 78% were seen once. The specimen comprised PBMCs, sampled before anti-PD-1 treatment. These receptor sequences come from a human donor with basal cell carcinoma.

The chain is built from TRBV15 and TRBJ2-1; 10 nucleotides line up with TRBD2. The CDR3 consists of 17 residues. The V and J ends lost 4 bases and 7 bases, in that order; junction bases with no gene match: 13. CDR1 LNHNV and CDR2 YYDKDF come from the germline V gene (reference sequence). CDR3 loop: CATSTYLGGLATNEQFF. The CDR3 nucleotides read TGTGCCACCAGCACCTACTTGGGGGGACTAGCGACGAATGAGCAGTTCTTC.

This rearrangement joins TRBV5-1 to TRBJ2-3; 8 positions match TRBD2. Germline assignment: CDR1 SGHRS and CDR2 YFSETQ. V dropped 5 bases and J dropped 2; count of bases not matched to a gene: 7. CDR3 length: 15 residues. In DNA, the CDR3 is TGCGCCAGCAGACTGGGTAGCGGGATCACAGATACGCAGTATTTT. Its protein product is CASRLGSGITDTQYF.

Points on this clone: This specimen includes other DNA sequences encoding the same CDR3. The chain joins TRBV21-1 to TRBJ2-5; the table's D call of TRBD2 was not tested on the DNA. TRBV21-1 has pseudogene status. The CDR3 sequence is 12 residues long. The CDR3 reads CASKTGRETQYF. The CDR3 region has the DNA TGTGCCAGCAAAACCGGGAGAGAGACCCAGTACTTC.

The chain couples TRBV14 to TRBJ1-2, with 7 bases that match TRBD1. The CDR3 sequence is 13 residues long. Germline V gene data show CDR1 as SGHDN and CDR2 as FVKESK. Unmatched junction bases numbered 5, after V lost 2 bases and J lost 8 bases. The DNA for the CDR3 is TGTGCCAGCAGCCAACACCAGGGGGGAGGCTACACCTTC. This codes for CASSQHQGGGYTF.

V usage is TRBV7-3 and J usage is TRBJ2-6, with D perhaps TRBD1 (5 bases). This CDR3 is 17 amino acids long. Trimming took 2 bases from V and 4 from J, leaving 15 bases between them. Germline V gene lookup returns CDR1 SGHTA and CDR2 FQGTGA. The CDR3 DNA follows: TGTGCCAGCAGCTTAGACAGAATAGCTCCCGGGGCCAACGTCCTGACTTTC. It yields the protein CASSLDRIAPGANVLTF.

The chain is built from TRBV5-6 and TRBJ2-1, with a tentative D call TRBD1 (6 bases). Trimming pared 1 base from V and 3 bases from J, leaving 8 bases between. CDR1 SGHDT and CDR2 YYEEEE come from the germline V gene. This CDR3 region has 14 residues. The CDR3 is CASSLTGNYNEQFF. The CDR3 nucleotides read TGTGCCAGCAGCTTGACAGGGAACTACAATGAGCAGTTCTTC.

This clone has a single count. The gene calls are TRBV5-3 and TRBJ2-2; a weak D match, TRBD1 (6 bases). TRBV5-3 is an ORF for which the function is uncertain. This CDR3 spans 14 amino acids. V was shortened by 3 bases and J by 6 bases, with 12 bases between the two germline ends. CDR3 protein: CARSSSTGSGELFF. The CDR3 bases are TGTGCCAGAAGCTCATCCACAGGGTCCGGGGAGCTGTTTTTT.

The CDR3 sequence: CASSNTSGRGNEQFF. The CDR3 DNA reads as TGTGCCAGCAGCAACACTAGCGGGAGGGGCAATGAGCAGTTCTTC. This chain connects TRBV9 to TRBJ2-1; 13 bases are shared with TRBD2. The trim removed 4 bases at V and 6 bases at J, leaving 4 bases unmatched. CDR1 is SGDLS and CDR2 is YYNGEE in the germline V gene. The CDR3 contains 15 residues.

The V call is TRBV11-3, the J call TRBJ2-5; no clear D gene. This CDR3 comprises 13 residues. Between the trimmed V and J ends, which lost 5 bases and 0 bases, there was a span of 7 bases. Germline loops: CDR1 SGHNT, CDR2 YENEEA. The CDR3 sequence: CASSRPDQETQYF. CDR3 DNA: TGTGCCAGCAGCAGACCCGACCAAGAGACCCAGTACTTC.

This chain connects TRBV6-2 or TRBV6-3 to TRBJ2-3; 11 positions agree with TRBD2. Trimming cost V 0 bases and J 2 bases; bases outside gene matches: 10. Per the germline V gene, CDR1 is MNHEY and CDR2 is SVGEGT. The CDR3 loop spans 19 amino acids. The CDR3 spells CASSYSIQASGGHTDTQYF. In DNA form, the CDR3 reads TGTGCCAGCAGTTACTCGATTCAGGCTAGCGGGGGGCACACAGATACGCAGTATTTT.

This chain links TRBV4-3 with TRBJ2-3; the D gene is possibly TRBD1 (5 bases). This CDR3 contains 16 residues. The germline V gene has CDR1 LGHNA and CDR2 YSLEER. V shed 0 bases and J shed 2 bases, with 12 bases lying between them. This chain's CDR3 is CASSQDSQGLTDTQYF. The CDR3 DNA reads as TGCGCCAGCAGCCAAGACAGCCAGGGCCTCACAGATACGCAGTATTTT.

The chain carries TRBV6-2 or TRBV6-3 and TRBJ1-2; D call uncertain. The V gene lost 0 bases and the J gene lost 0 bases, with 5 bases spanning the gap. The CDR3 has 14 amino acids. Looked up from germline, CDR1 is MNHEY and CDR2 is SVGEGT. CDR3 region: CASSYSGANYGYTF. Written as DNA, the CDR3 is TGTGCCAGCAGTTACTCCGGGGCTAACTATGGCTACACCTTC.

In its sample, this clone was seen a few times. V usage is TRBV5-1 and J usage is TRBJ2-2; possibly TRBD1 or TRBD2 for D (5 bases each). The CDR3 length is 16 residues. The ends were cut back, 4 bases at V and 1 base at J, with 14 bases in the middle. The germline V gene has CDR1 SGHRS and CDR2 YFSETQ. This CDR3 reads CASSRGQGLNTGELFF. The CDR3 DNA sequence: TGCGCCAGCAGCCGTGGACAAGGACTGAACACCGGGGAGCTGTTTTTT.

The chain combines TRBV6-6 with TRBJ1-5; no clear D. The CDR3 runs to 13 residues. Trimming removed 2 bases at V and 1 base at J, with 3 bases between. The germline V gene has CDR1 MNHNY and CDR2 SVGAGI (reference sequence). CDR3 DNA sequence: TGTGCCAGCAGTTACCGGAGCAATCAGCCCCAGCATTTT. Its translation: CASSYRSNQPQHF.

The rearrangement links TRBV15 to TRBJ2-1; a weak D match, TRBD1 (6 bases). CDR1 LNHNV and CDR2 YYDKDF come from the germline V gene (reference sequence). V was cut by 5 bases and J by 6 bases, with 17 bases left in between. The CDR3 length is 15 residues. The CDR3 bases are TGTGCCACCAGCCCTCGGACAGATGTCCCCAATGAGCAGTTCTTC. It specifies CATSPRTDVPNEQFF.

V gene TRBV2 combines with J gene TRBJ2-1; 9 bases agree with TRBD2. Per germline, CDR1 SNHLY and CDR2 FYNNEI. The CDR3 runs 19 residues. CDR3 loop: CPRSEGGAREGSSYNEQFF. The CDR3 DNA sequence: TGTCCCCGCAGTGAAGGGGGGGCGCGGGAGGGGAGCTCCTACAATGAGCAGTTCTTC.